These T cell receptor beta chains were read from a single sample in a study of PD-1 blockade in mismatch repair-deficient tumors. TCRdb keeps only in-frame clones here, not all; method: immunoSEQ multiplex PCR. Here the sample spans under 95,000 clones, 65% to 85% being singletons. This sample comprised peripheral blood, obtained 44 weeks after starting pembrolizumab. The receptors were sampled from an adult with mismatch repair-deficient cancer. CDR3s include the opening cysteine and the closing phenylalanine or tryptophan. A D gene is named only where the DNA matches it firmly. Not every row has a clone size; where given, it reads once, few, many or a size class.

>17|-|-|TRBJ1-3|TRBV19
TGTGCCAGTAGTGCCCCTGTGTGGCAGTTCTCTGGAAACACCATATATTTT
CASSAPVWQFSGNTIYF
>15|TRBD2|-|TRBJ2-2|TRBV6-1
TGTGCCAGCAGTGCGCCGACACGGGGGGCCGGGGAGCTGTTTTTT
CASSAPTRGAGELFF
>15|TRBD2|-|TRBJ2-3|TRBV6-5
TGTGCCAGCAGCCGACTAGCGGCCCTCACAGATACGCAGTATTTT
CASSRLAALTDTQYF
>15|TRBD2|-|TRBJ2-3|TRBV30
TGTGCCTGGACCACCGGGGGGATTTCCACAGATACGCAGTATTTT
CAWTTGGISTDTQYF
>14|-|-|TRBJ2-7|TRBV4-3
TGCGCCAGCAGCCAAGAGGTTACCTCCTACGAGCAGTACTTC
CASSQEVTSYEQYF
>12|-|few|TRBJ1-1|TRBV30
TGTGCCTGGAGCGGGAGGACAGCTGAAGCTTTCTTT
CAWSGRTAEAFF
>17|TRBD1|once|TRBJ2-1|TRBV19
TGTGCCAGTAGTACTTTAGGACAGGGGAGCTCCTACAATGAGCAGTTCTTC
CASSTLGQGSSYNEQFF
>16|-|-|TRBJ2-7|TRBV12-1
TGTGCCAGCAGCATCCACGACAAGGGGTTTTGGTACGAGCAGTACTTC
CASSIHDKGFWYEQYF
>13|-|-|TRBJ2-5|TRBV9
TGTGCCAGCAGCGTCAGGGATTCTGAGACCCAGTACTTC
CASSVRDSETQYF
>14|-|-|TRBJ2-5|TRBV5-6
TGTGCCAGCAGCTTGGGGCAGTACCAAGAGACCCAGTACTTC
CASSLGQYQETQYF
>14|-|-|TRBJ2-3|TRBV9
TGTGCCAGCAGCGTTAGCCTAGGAGCAGATACGCAGTATTTT
CASSVSLGADTQYF
>13|-|-|TRBJ2-5|TRBV7-9
TGTGCCACCCTTGGGGCCGGCCAAGAGACCCAGTACTTC
CATLGAGQETQYF
>15|TRBD2|-|TRBJ2-7|TRBV2
TGTGCCAGCAGTGAAGCCCTAGCGGGAGTCTACGAGCAGTACTTC
CASSEALAGVYEQYF
>13|-|-|TRBJ2-2|TRBV7-3
TGTGCCAGCAGCGATCCGGGCGCCGGGGAGCTGTTTTTT
CASSDPGAGELFF